This entry is about one TCR beta chain. This receptor's antigen is unknown. The record has no base qualities; no much larger clone is one base away. Here V drops 9 bases and J drops 4 bases, and the junction holds 5 bases not matched to any gene. CDR1 is given as LNHDA and CDR2 as SQIVND, both from the germline V gene (reference sequence). Counted from cysteine to phenylalanine, this CDR3 has 13 amino acids. Just CDR3 DNA is preserved here, 39 bases in frame from base 1. These data are taken from a study of blood T cell repertoires in COVID-19 (dated by TCRdb to the early 2020s). With regard to the full study: The collaborator samples originated in the United States, Italy and Spain and spanned the acute and convalescent phases of COVID-19. The repertoires were made available in a free public database intended to serve as a resource for research on the immune response to SARS-CoV-2. The material from the prospective study consisted of cDNA or gDNA derived from T cells, B-cell-depleted T cells, or PBMCs. HLA class I and class II types, where available, came from metadata supplied by the sample provider rather than from assay-based typing. Deeply sampled blood TCRbeta repertoires from subjects exposed to, actively infected with, or recovered from COVID-19 were included in the dataset. Nearly every sample came with metadata listing a de-identified subject ID, COVID-19 status, age in years and sex. Samples were obtained from the ongoing ImmuneRACE study (first 160 participants) and from about 1,300 subjects provided by 6 global collaborators.

Collaborating institutions collected whole blood in K2EDTA tubes following their own protocols. For TCRbeta analysis, collaborators shipped samples as frozen whole blood, isolated PBMCs, or DNA extracted from either of those sample types. Broad study findings and their caveats: How much clinical and demographic metadata was included differed by source and by participant, and the metadata was provided uncurated.

The immunoSEQ Assay, a bias-controlled multiplex PCR, was used to amplify TCRbeta CDR3 regions from genomic DNA. Concerning the study's data processing: The number of nucleated cells in each sample was estimated from the amplification of reference gene primers within the assay. To quantify the absolute abundance of each unique TCRbeta CDR3 rearrangement, sequence reads were collapsed and filtered. For each sample, productive Simpson clonality was calculated by taking the square root of Simpson's diversity index across productive rearrangements. TCRdb retrieved this table from immuneACCESS and kept in-frame rearrangements only. Not all clones are present; in checked studies, unresolved V genes account for under half, and no reason is known for the remainder. That table furnishes V, J and clone size, whereas the DNA furnished D and trimming. Recorded for this sample are 20,000 to 25,000 clones; about nine tenths of them occurred a single time. The ten largest clones take up approximately 30% of the sample.

Input material: peripheral blood. This chain is built from TRBV19 and TRBJ2-5, with 10 bases aligning to TRBD2. The receptor was derived from a woman in her seventies with active COVID-19. The DNA sequence follows: TGTGCCAGCGCCGGGACTAGCGTAGAGACCCAGTACTTC. It encodes CASAGTSVETQYF.